This TCR beta chain was captured by sequencing in a study of Ad26.COV2.S vaccination and SARS-CoV-2 variants. Background on the study: Intramuscular Ad26.COV2.S doses were given once or twice, 56 days apart.

Sequencing used immunoSEQ multiplex PCR; TCRdb keeps in-frame clones, though not all of them. This table has about 350,000 clones, about 88% appearing once. Treatment reported: 19 received Ad26.COV2.S at low or high dose, single or two shots; several received placebo; per-sample allocation not given. Samples came from day 63 after the first vaccine or placebo injection. At a Boston site, the person donating was an adult of 18-55 years. The vaccine antigen was prefusion-stabilized Wuhan SARS-CoV-2 spike. The germline V gene has CDR1 DFQATT and CDR2 SNEGSKA (reference sequence). Trimming removed 3 bases at V and 9 bases at J, with 30 bases between. The CDR3 covers 18 residues.

The chain uses TRBV20-1 and TRBJ2-1; D is possibly TRBD1 (6 bases). Sequencing was performed on peripheral blood, taken in a trial of Ad26.COV2.S vaccine versus placebo. The TCR was taken from a person aged 18-65 years who received the Ad26.COV2.S COVID-19 vaccine or a placebo. The CDR3 DNA reads as TGCAGTGCTAGTCGAGTCCCCCTCCGACAGGACCCCTACGGTGAGCAGTTCTTC. Its protein is CSASRVPLRQDPYGEQFF.